This entry describes one TCR beta chain. With 0 bases clipped from V and 1 base from J, the junction kept 5 bases outside the gene matches. The CDR3 spans 19 residues. From germline, CDR1 is LNHNV and CDR2 YYDKDF (reference sequence). Preparation of the TCRbeta library used unique molecular identifiers. TCRdb redid the calling of the PCR reads with MiXCR, one entry per CDR3 protein. In the table there are under 50,000 distinct CDR3 sequences, 40% to 60% of which are singletons. The entry originates in a study of T-cell reconstitution after alpha-beta-depleted transplantation in children. The specimen comprised peripheral blood, sampled before TCRalphabeta/CD19-depleted stem cell transplant. The sequence was obtained from a boy in the first two years of life with SCID, due to receive a stem cell transplant. V is TRBV15 and J is TRBJ2-2, with TRBD2 identical over 13 bases. For the CDR3, the DNA is TGTGCCACCAGCAGAGATCGACTAGCGGGGGGTCTGAACACCGGGGAGCTGTTTTTT. Translating it yields CATSRDRLAGGLNTGELFF.